This is a list of T cell receptor beta chains from one sample in a study of blood T cell repertoires in COVID-19. Repertoires were generated with immunoSEQ multiplex PCR, while TCRdb's copy carries only in-frame clones and drops some. The sample shows about 400,000 clones, roughly 90% of them seen only once. The sample comprised peripheral blood. The source is a woman in her thirties with active or convalescent COVID-19. Each CDR3 is given with its conserved first and last residue. The D gene is left open where the match is weak. The size field is filled for only some rows; it gives once, few, many or a size class.

V,size,J,D,CDR3,DNA
TRBV19,.,TRBJ2-1,TRBD1,CASSGQGYNEQFF,TGTGCCAGTAGCGGACAGGGGTACAATGAGCAGTTCTTC
TRBV5-1,.,TRBJ2-2,TRBD1,CASSLGGTGNTGELFF,TGCGCCAGCAGCTTGGGAGGGACAGGGAACACCGGGGAGCTGTTTTTT
TRBV6-4,.,TRBJ2-3,TRBD2,CASSRGLAGLTDTQYF,TGTGCCAGCAGCCGGGGACTAGCGGGGCTCACAGATACGCAGTATTTT
TRBV7-6,.,TRBJ1-4,TRBD1,CASSFIATGGEEKLFF,TGTGCCAGCAGCTTTATCGCGACAGGGGGTGAGGAAAAACTGTTTTTT
TRBV9,.,TRBJ1-6,TRBD1,CASSRGDSRGKSPLHF,TGTGCCAGCAGCAGGGGGGACAGCCGGGGAAAGTCACCCCTCCACTTT
TRBV14,.,TRBJ2-5,.,CASSQVLGSSQETQYF,TGTGCCAGCAGCCAAGTCCTGGGCTCTTCACAAGAGACCCAGTACTTC
TRBV12-3/TRBV12-4,once,TRBJ1-1,.,CASSHLLSTEAFF,TGTGCCAGCAGCCACCTACTTAGCACTGAAGCTTTCTTT
TRBV7-8,.,TRBJ1-1,TRBD1,CASSSGRGLDTEAFF,TGTGCCAGCAGCTCAGGCAGGGGGCTAGACACTGAAGCTTTCTTT
TRBV4-1,many,TRBJ2-7,TRBD2,CASSQEGTSGYEQYF,TGCGCCAGCAGCCAAGAAGGGACTAGCGGCTACGAGCAGTACTTC
TRBV5-1,.,TRBJ1-1,.,CASSLGPGLNTEAFF,TGCGCCAGCAGCTTGGGCCCGGGGTTGAACACTGAAGCTTTCTTT
TRBV18,.,TRBJ1-5,.,CASSPPAGSNQPQHF,TGTGCCAGCTCACCACCCGCAGGGTCCAATCAGCCCCAGCATTTT
TRBV7-6,.,TRBJ2-2,TRBD1,CASSRQGTGELFF,TGTGCCAGCAGCAGACAGGGAACCGGGGAGCTGTTTTTT
TRBV7-8,.,TRBJ2-7,TRBD2,CASSLGSGTSGGTYEQYF,TGTGCCAGCAGCTTAGGGTCCGGGACTAGCGGGGGGACCTACGAGCAGTACTTC
TRBV6-1,few,TRBJ2-1,.,CASSEAGLVHEQFF,TGTGCCAGCAGTGAAGCGGGGCTAGTCCATGAGCAGTTCTTC
TRBV11-3,.,TRBJ1-3,.,CASSSNRAGNTIYF,TGTGCCAGCAGCTCCAACCGGGCTGGAAACACCATATATTTT
TRBV10-3,.,TRBJ1-3,TRBD1,CAISPGTGGNTIYF,TGTGCCATCAGTCCCGGGACAGGGGGAAACACCATATATTTT
TRBV10-3,.,TRBJ2-3,TRBD2,CAIIVAGERDGTDTQYF,TGTGCCATCATAGTAGCGGGAGAACGGGATGGCACAGATACGCAGTATTTT
TRBV19,.,TRBJ2-7,TRBD1,CASSSSGTGGEQYF,TGTGCCAGTAGTAGCTCCGGGACAGGGGGAGAGCAGTACTTC
TRBV5-5,few,TRBJ1-4,TRBD1,CASSLGATGGNEKLFF,TGTGCCAGCAGCTTGGGGGCTACAGGGGGCAATGAAAAACTGTTTTTT
TRBV24-1,.,TRBJ1-4,.,CATSDLNNRVPVREKLFF,TGTGCCACCAGTGACCTTAATAACAGGGTCCCTGTGCGTGAAAAACTGTTTTTT
TRBV19,.,TRBJ1-2,.,CASNTRVGRAFYGYTF,TGTGCCAGTAACACCCGGGTGGGCAGGGCGTTCTATGGCTACACCTTC
TRBV19,.,TRBJ2-3,.,CASSIAGAADTQYF,TGTGCCAGTAGTATAGCAGGGGCAGCAGATACGCAGTATTTT
TRBV11-2,.,TRBJ1-1,TRBD1,CASSLGSGRGTEAFF,TGTGCCAGCAGCTTAGGGTCTGGCAGGGGGACTGAAGCTTTCTTT
TRBV19,.,TRBJ2-7,TRBD1,CASSIQGAAEQYF,TGTGCCAGTAGTATTCAGGGGGCGGCCGAGCAGTACTTC
TRBV18,.,TRBJ2-3,TRBD1,CASSPPTGVGDTQYF,TGTGCCAGCTCACCTCCGACAGGGGTCGGGGATACGCAGTATTTT
TRBV10-3,once,TRBJ1-1,TRBD1,CAISEPGTGNTEAFF,TGTGCCATCAGTGAGCCCGGGACAGGAAACACTGAAGCTTTCTTT
TRBV6-5,few,TRBJ1-3,.,CASSFDKKPGNTIYF,TGTGCCAGCAGCTTCGACAAAAAGCCTGGAAACACCATATATTTT
TRBV18,.,TRBJ2-5,TRBD1,CASSTRGGNQETQYF,TGTGCCAGCTCGACACGAGGGGGCAACCAAGAGACCCAGTACTTC
TRBV6-5,.,TRBJ2-1,TRBD2,CASTQFGTSVEQFF,TGTGCCAGCACCCAATTCGGGACTAGCGTTGAGCAGTTCTTC
TRBV6-2/TRBV6-3,.,TRBJ1-1,.,CASSYSKAGLNTEAFF,TGTGCCAGCAGTTACTCGAAAGCGGGATTGAACACTGAAGCTTTCTTT
TRBV29-1,.,TRBJ1-2,.,CSVERGNYGYTF,TGCAGCGTTGAAAGGGGGAACTATGGCTACACCTTC
TRBV2,.,TRBJ2-1,TRBD2,CASSDSGLAGGNEQFF,TGTGCCAGCAGTGATTCGGGACTAGCGGGAGGAAATGAGCAGTTCTTC
TRBV7-9,.,TRBJ1-1,.,CASSLDTAEAFF,TGTGCCAGCAGCTTAGATACAGCTGAAGCTTTCTTT
TRBV28,.,TRBJ2-7,TRBD1,CASSLTQGAKDEQYF,TGTGCCAGCAGTTTAACACAGGGGGCAAAGGACGAGCAGTACTTC
TRBV5-1,.,TRBJ1-1,TRBD1,CASSLTGDLSTEAFF,TGCGCCAGCAGCTTGACAGGGGATTTGAGCACTGAAGCTTTCTTT
TRBV7-2,.,TRBJ1-4,.,CASSLNPGANEKLFF,TGTGCCAGCAGCTTAAATCCGGGAGCCAATGAAAAACTGTTTTTT
TRBV27,.,TRBJ1-1,.,CASSRQGYGWDTEAFF,TGTGCCAGCAGTCGGCAGGGATACGGGTGGGACACTGAAGCTTTCTTT
TRBV2,.,TRBJ1-1,.,CASSGELGTEAFF,TGTGCCAGCAGTGGGGAGTTGGGGACTGAAGCTTTCTTT
TRBV5-8,.,TRBJ1-6,.,CASTRGWQGNSPLHF,TGTGCCAGCACCCGTGGGTGGCAGGGCAATTCACCCCTCCACTTT
TRBV19,.,TRBJ2-7,.,CASSIGADAYEQYF,TGTGCCAGTAGTATAGGGGCAGACGCCTACGAGCAGTACTTC
TRBV5-5,.,TRBJ2-5,TRBD2,CASWAGAGGPLSQETQYF,TGTGCCAGCTGGGCTGGCGCGGGGGGGCCTCTGAGCCAAGAGACCCAGTACTTC
TRBV27,.,TRBJ1-3,.,CASSLPDRRNTLSGNTIYF,TGTGCCAGCAGTTTGCCAGACAGGCGAAACACCCTCTCTGGAAACACCATATATTTT
TRBV11-2,.,TRBJ2-1,.,CASSFLGGADEQFF,TGTGCCAGCAGCTTCCTAGGGGGGGCGGATGAGCAGTTCTTC
TRBV6-5,.,TRBJ1-3,.,CASSRNQGNTIYF,TGTGCCAGCAGTCGAAATCAGGGAAACACCATATATTTT
TRBV7-9,.,TRBJ1-3,TRBD1,CASSFSTGLGNTIYF,TGTGCCAGCAGCTTCTCGACAGGGCTAGGAAACACCATATATTTT
TRBV19,.,TRBJ1-5,TRBD1,CASTPGTGYQPQHF,TGTGCCAGTACCCCGGGGACAGGATATCAGCCCCAGCATTTT
TRBV6-5,.,TRBJ1-5,.,CASRTGLNQPQHF,TGTGCCAGCAGAACAGGGTTGAATCAGCCCCAGCATTTT
TRBV10-3,.,TRBJ2-7,.,CAISTGSSYEQYF,TGTGCCATCAGTACCGGGAGCTCCTACGAGCAGTACTTC
TRBV7-9,.,TRBJ1-4,TRBD1,CASSRPGQGTTGEKLFF,TGTGCCAGCAGCCGACCGGGACAGGGGACTACAGGTGAAAAACTGTTTTTT
TRBV5-1,once,TRBJ1-2,.,CASSSGAGDGYTF,TGCGCCAGCAGCTCAGGCGCTGGTGATGGCTACACCTTC
TRBV7-2,.,TRBJ1-1,.,CASRPPEGTEAFF,TGTGCCAGCAGACCCCCGGAGGGCACTGAAGCTTTCTTT
TRBV25-1,few,TRBJ2-1,.,CASSDPRDQDEQFF,TGTGCCAGCAGTGACCCGAGGGATCAGGATGAGCAGTTCTTC
TRBV13,once,TRBJ1-3,TRBD1,CASSLAPLGTGLGNTIYF,TGTGCCAGCAGCCTGGCCCCTCTTGGGACAGGGCTAGGAAACACCATATATTTT
TRBV25-1,.,TRBJ1-1,TRBD1,CASSVDRANTEAFF,TGTGCCAGCAGTGTGGACAGGGCAAACACTGAAGCTTTCTTT